This T cell receptor beta chain was sequenced for a study of blood T cell repertoires in COVID-19. Study-level background: COVID-19 samples collected from the United States, Italy and Spain covered acute and convalescent phases. The analysed material was cDNA or gDNA that came from T cells, B-cell-depleted T cells, or PBMCs.

Trimming pared 6 bases from V and 6 bases from J, leaving 8 bases between. The CDR3 is made up of 11 amino acids. Germline V lookup: CDR1 MNHEY, CDR2 SVGEGT. As originally analysed: Reference gene primer amplification yielded estimated nucleated cell counts. Using immunoSEQ multiplex PCR, the repertoire was profiled, and TCRdb retains in-frame clones only, with some absent. For V, J and clone size, that table is used; D and trimming come from the DNA. The sample includes around 250,000 clones, 65% to 90% of them seen just once. Ages ranged from about 18 to 90 years, with residence in 20 to 30 US areas.

This chain connects TRBV6-2 or TRBV6-3 to TRBJ1-2, with D possibly being TRBD1 (5 bases). The TCR originated in a woman aged 45-65 years with acute COVID-19. The sequenced sample was PBMCs or T cells enriched from blood (not recorded which). The CDR3 nucleotides are TGTGCCAGCAGCGGCAGGGATGGCTACACCTTC. Translating gives CASSGRDGYTF.